Below, 27 T cell receptor beta chains from the same sample are listed, as sequenced in a study of human T cells and chemical hapten exposure. TCRdb recomputed calls from the RACE reads with MiXCR, one row per CDR3 protein. The sample lists 270,000 or so distinct CDR3 sequences, approximately 7.5% seen once, with about 1.2% in the top ten. Stated time point: pre-sensitization, week 0. Treatment of the sample: therapeutic diphenylcyclopropenone sensitization with weekly scalp DPC. Specimen: whole blood, collected in connection with sensitization to the hapten diphenylcyclopropenone (DPC). The source of these receptors is a man in his late teens or twenties with alopecia areata. Some clones in this sample may be carry-over from other donors' samples.

This clonotype occurred a few times. The chain recombines TRBV20-1 with TRBJ1-5, with D tentatively TRBD1 (5 bases). This CDR3 has 16 amino acids. V was cut by 2 bases and J by 0 bases, with 14 bases left in between. CDR1 and CDR2 (germline): DFQATT, SNEGSKA (reference sequence). In DNA form, the CDR3 reads TGCAGTGCTAGATCCAGGGTTGGTGGTAGCAATCAGCCCCAGCATTTT. This codes for CSARSRVGGSNQPQHF.

This clonotype was found many times. The chain has TRBV5-1 and TRBJ2-3, with no clear D. The CDR3 is made up of 14 amino acids. V lost 5 bases and J lost 6, with 16 bases in between. Germline-derived CDR1 and CDR2 are SGHRS and YFSETQ. CDR3 nucleotide sequence: TGCGCCAGCAGGTCACTTCTAGGTTCTGATACGCAGTATTTT. Protein: CASRSLLGSDTQYF. The whole variable domain, remainder taken from reference TRBV5-1 and TRBJ2-3, is KAGVTQTPRYLIKTRGQQVTLSCSPISGHRSVSWYQQTPGQGLQFLFEYFSETQRNKGNFPGRFSGRQFSNSRSEMNVSTLELGDSALYLCASRSLLGSDTQYFGPGTRLTVL.

This clonotype showed up just a few times. The CDR3 protein is CASSLGWTALNTEAFF. CDR3 sequence (DNA): TGCGCCAGCAGCTTGGGCTGGACAGCCCTGAACACTGAAGCTTTCTTT. V usage is TRBV5-1 and J usage is TRBJ1-1, with D possibly being TRBD1 (6 bases). CDR1 is SGHRS, CDR2 YFSETQ, per germline. This CDR3 contains 16 residues. Trimming removed 0 bases at V and 0 bases at J, with 12 bases between. The full variable domain, completed using reference TRBV5-1 and TRBJ1-1, is KAGVTQTPRYLIKTRGQQVTLSCSPISGHRSVSWYQQTPGQGLQFLFEYFSETQRNKGNFPGRFSGRQFSNSRSEMNVSTLELGDSALYLCASSLGWTALNTEAFFGQGTRLTVV.

The chain links TRBV6-5 to TRBJ2-7, with TRBD2 identical over 7 bases. Trimming took 6 bases from V and 1 from J; bases not matched to a gene: 9. Germline V gene data show CDR1 as MNHEY and CDR2 as SVGAGI. The CDR3 spans 15 residues. DNA of the CDR3: TGTGCCAGCAGACCTCCGCAGGGAGGGTCCTACGAGCAGTACTTC. It codes for CASRPPQGGSYEQYF.

This CDR3 is CASSTPLSGAADTQYF. As DNA, the CDR3 is TGTGCCAGCAGTACCCCCCTTTCTGGGGCAGCAGATACGCAGTATTTT. This rearrangement joins TRBV6-2 or TRBV6-3 to TRBJ2-3; TRBD1 is a possible D gene (5 bases). Per the germline V gene, CDR1 is MNHEY and CDR2 is SVGEGT. The CDR3 has 16 residues. Trimming pared 5 bases from V and 4 bases from J, leaving 19 bases between.

This clonotype was picked up a small number of times. V is TRBV20-1 and J is TRBJ2-1; a weak D match, TRBD2 (7 bases). CDR1 and CDR2 (germline): DFQATT, SNEGSKA (reference sequence). The length of the CDR3 is 14 residues. V lost 0 bases and J 8 bases, leaving 14 bases between the germline ends. This chain's CDR3 is CSAREGRGGHEQFF. The CDR3 DNA is TGCAGTGCTAGAGAAGGCAGGGGAGGGCATGAGCAGTTCTTC.

On this clonotype itself: One end of the junction is discordant with germline, which a read error may explain. The DNA of the CDR3 is TGTGCCAGCAAGGGACGCGCGAACACCGGGGGGCTGTTTTTT. It codes for CASKGRANTGGLFF. This sequence joins TRBV6-1 and TRBJ2-2, with D perhaps TRBD2 (6 bases). The CDR3 is 14 residues long. Germline CDR1 and CDR2: MNHNS and SASEGT.

This clonotype was counted between two and nine times. This chain joins TRBV28 and TRBJ1-2, with D hard to call. The germline V gene encodes CDR1 MDHEN and CDR2 SYDVKM. Trimming stripped 2 bases from V and 5 bases from J, with 9 bases between. The CDR3 extends over 13 amino acids. DNA of the CDR3: TGTGCCAGCAGTTTACAGGCCCCTTATGGCTACACCTTC. Translating it yields CASSLQAPYGYTF.

This clonotype was seen only a few times. The V gene is TRBV4-3, the J gene TRBJ1-6, with D hard to call. The CDR3 loop spans 14 amino acids. V was clipped by 5 bases and J by 9 bases, with 14 bases between them. CDR1 is LGHNA, CDR2 YSLEER, per germline. The CDR3 reads CASSSTVLSSPLHF. CDR3 sequence (DNA): TGCGCCAGCAGCAGCACGGTCCTTAGTTCACCCCTCCACTTT.

This clonotype has more than one count but fewer than ten. The chain uses TRBV25-1 and TRBJ1-3; D remains ambiguous. The CDR3 loop spans 13 amino acids. V was cut by 3 bases and J by 2 bases, with 5 bases left in between. The V gene's germline CDR1 is MGHDK and CDR2 SYGVNS. This CDR3 is CASSEPAGNTIYF. The CDR3 DNA sequence: TGTGCCAGCAGTGAGCCAGCTGGAAACACCATATATTTT.

The chain couples TRBV6-1 to TRBJ2-1, with D perhaps being TRBD1 or TRBD2 (6 bases each). With 1 base removed from V and 8 bases from J, the gap between germline ends came to 9 bases. The CDR3 is made up of 13 amino acids. The germline V gene has CDR1 MNHNS and CDR2 SASEGT. For the CDR3, the DNA is TGTGCCAGCAGTGAAGAGAGGGGGGATGAGCAGTTCTTC. This sequence encodes CASSEERGDEQFF.

The chain carries TRBV4-3 and TRBJ1-6; no reliable D call. The germline V gene has CDR1 LGHNA and CDR2 YSLEER. Between the trimmed V and J ends, which lost 0 bases and 0 bases, there was a span of 12 bases. This CDR3 region has 18 residues. For the CDR3, the DNA is TGCGCCAGCAGCCAAGATCAGTTCAGGAGCTCCTATAATTCACCCCTCCACTTT. This translates into CASSQDQFRSSYNSPLHF.

Only a few counts were recorded for this clonotype. V and J are TRBV12-3 or TRBV12-4 and TRBJ2-1; 9 nucleotides line up with TRBD2. V shed 5 bases and J 12 bases; nucleotides not matched to a gene: 14. CDR3 length equals 15 residues. The CDR3 coding sequence is TGTGCCAGCAGTCAGGGACTAGCTCCTAATGAAGGGCAGTTCTTC. Translated: CASSQGLAPNEGQFF.

This chain connects TRBV29-1 to TRBJ2-3; TRBD1 aligns across 9 bases. The CDR3 spans 15 residues. With V trimmed by 3 bases and J by 3 bases, 7 bases remained unmatched. Germline CDR1 is SQVTM and CDR2 is ANQGSEA. CDR3: CSVEGDRDLTDTQYF. The CDR3 region has the DNA TGCAGCGTTGAGGGGGACAGGGATCTTACAGATACGCAGTATTTT.

This clonotype showed up just a few times. J is TRBJ2-7 and V is TRBV2; a possible D gene is TRBD1 (6 bases). V was shortened by 6 bases and J by 1 base, with 16 bases between the two germline ends. This CDR3 comprises 15 residues. Germline assignment: CDR1 SNHLY and CDR2 FYNNEI. The CDR3 region has the DNA TGTGCCAGCAGCAGCCCGGGACAACTATCCTACGAGCAGTACTTC. Amino acids: CASSSPGQLSYEQYF.

This chain uses TRBV7-9 with TRBJ1-1; TRBD1 agrees at 8 bases. The CDR3 covers 14 residues. Germline lookup yields CDR1 SEHNR and CDR2 FQNEAQ (reference sequence). V lost 5 bases, J lost 7 bases, and 9 bases stayed unmatched. For the CDR3, the DNA is TGTGCCAGCAGCCCCCAGGGACAGGTCGGTGAAGCTTTCTTT. It yields the protein CASSPQGQVGEAFF.

CDR3 amino acids: CGSGPPGELFF. The CDR3 coding sequence is TGTGGAAGCGGCCCACCTGGGGAGCTGTTTTTT. The V call is TRBV7-8, the J call TRBJ2-2, with D possibly being TRBD2 (5 bases). The CDR3 is 11 residues long. The V gene's germline CDR1 is SGHVS and CDR2 FQNEAQ.

This clonotype was recorded at least ten times. The chain carries TRBV6-4 and TRBJ1-1, with D maybe TRBD1 (5 bases). The CDR3 has 13 residues. Germline V CDR1 and CDR2: MRHNA, SNTAGT. V lost 0 bases and J 11 bases, leaving 13 bases between the germline ends. The CDR3 region has the DNA TGTGCCAGCAGTGACTCAAGGACAAGGGTGGCTTTCTTT. Translation: CASSDSRTRVAFF.

The chain combines TRBV10-2 with TRBJ2-7; TRBD1 is a possible D gene (5 bases). From germline, CDR1 is WSHSY and CDR2 SAAADI. V lost 3 bases and J lost 4, with 10 bases in between. The CDR3 is 13 amino acids. The CDR3 sequence: CASSEGVRYEQYF. CDR3 nucleotide sequence: TGCGCCAGCAGTGAAGGGGTCAGGTACGAGCAGTACTTC.

The sample holds a few counts of this clonotype. In DNA, the CDR3 is TGTGCCAGCAGCCCCGGAAGTCCGGGTAGCAATCAGCCCCAGCATTTT. This gives the protein CASSPGSPGSNQPQHF. The chain joins TRBV7-9 to TRBJ1-5; D is ambiguous. CDR3 length: 16 amino acids. Germline CDR1 and CDR2: SEHNR and FQNEAQ (reference sequence). V was cut by 5 bases and J by 0 bases, with 14 bases left in between.

This clonotype was seen a handful of times. The chain recombines TRBV10-3 with TRBJ2-2; possibly TRBD1 for D (6 bases). The CDR3 totals 12 residues. The ends were cut back, 6 bases at V and 5 bases at J, with 7 bases in the middle. Germline V gene lookup returns CDR1 ENHRY and CDR2 SYGVKD. This chain's CDR3 is CAIRQGTGELFF. The CDR3 DNA sequence: TGTGCCATCAGACAGGGTACCGGGGAGCTGTTTTTT.

Concerning this clonotype: This may arise from a read error, as a much more abundant clone is one base away. The rearrangement links TRBV20-1 to TRBJ1-2, with a weak D call TRBD1 (5 bases). The germline gives CDR1 DFQATT, CDR2 SNEGSKA (reference sequence). The CDR3 runs 14 residues. CDR3 nucleotides: TGCAGTGCCCGAGGACACTTGGGGGACTATGGCTTCACCTTC. Translating it yields CSARGHLGDYGFTF.

This rearrangement joins TRBV18 to TRBJ1-4; 7 positions match TRBD1. Germline V gene sequence: CDR1 KGHSH, CDR2 LQKENI. The length of the CDR3 is 15 residues. Trimming at V came to 6 bases and at J to 6 bases, leaving 10 bases not matched to a gene. The CDR3: CASSPDREADEKLFF. CDR3 nucleotides: TGTGCCAGCTCGCCTGACAGGGAAGCTGATGAAAAACTGTTTTTT. Variable domain in full (rest from reference TRBV18 and TRBJ1-4): NAGVMQNPRHLVRRRGQEARLRCSPMKGHSHVYWYRQLPEEGLKFMVYLQKENIIDESGMPKERFSAEFPKEGPSILRIQQVVRGDSAAYFCASSPDREADEKLFFGSGTQLSVL.

Many counts were recorded for this clonotype. The V and J genes are TRBV28 and TRBJ2-7; the match to TRBD1 covers 10 bases. V shed 6 bases and J 3 bases; nucleotides not matched to a gene: 5. Germline V gives CDR1 MDHEN, CDR2 SYDVKM. CDR3 length: 14 amino acids. The chain's CDR3 is CASSPGQGIYEQYF. CDR3 in DNA: TGTGCCAGCAGCCCGGGACAGGGGATCTACGAGCAGTACTTC.

Many counts were recorded for this clonotype. The CDR3 region has the DNA TGTGCCAGCAGCTTTGACAGGTCCTACGAGCAGTACTTC. Residues: CASSFDRSYEQYF. J is TRBJ2-7 and V is TRBV7-2, with D perhaps matching TRBD1 (6 bases). CDR3 length equals 13 residues. Trimming stripped 3 bases from V and 1 base from J, with 7 bases between. Germline V gene lookup returns CDR1 SGHTA and CDR2 FQGNSA. Supplemented by reference TRBV7-2 and TRBJ2-7, the full variable domain reads GAGVSQSPSNKVTEKGKDVELRCDPISGHTALYWYRQSLGQGLEFLIYFQGNSAPDKSGLPSDRFSAERTGGSVSTLTIQRTQQEDSAVYLCASSFDRSYEQYFGPGTRLTVT.

This chain connects TRBV7-3 to TRBJ2-1; no definite D call. CDR3 length: 14 residues. Trimming removed 2 bases from V and 7 bases from J, with 12 bases in between. Germline CDR1 SGHTA, CDR2 FQGTGA. CDR3 nucleotide sequence: TGTGCCAGCAGCTTAGGGCCGGGCATGAATGAGCAGTTCTTC. It specifies CASSLGPGMNEQFF.

This clonotype has a handful of counts. In nucleotides, the CDR3 is TGTGCCAGCAGCCACCCCCACGGGGAGCTGTTTTTT. Translation gives CASSHPHGELFF. The V call is TRBV7-3, the J call TRBJ2-2; D remains unclear. Trimming removed 5 bases at V and 7 bases at J, with 8 bases between. The CDR3 length is 12 residues. The germline V gene has CDR1 SGHTA and CDR2 FQGTGA.